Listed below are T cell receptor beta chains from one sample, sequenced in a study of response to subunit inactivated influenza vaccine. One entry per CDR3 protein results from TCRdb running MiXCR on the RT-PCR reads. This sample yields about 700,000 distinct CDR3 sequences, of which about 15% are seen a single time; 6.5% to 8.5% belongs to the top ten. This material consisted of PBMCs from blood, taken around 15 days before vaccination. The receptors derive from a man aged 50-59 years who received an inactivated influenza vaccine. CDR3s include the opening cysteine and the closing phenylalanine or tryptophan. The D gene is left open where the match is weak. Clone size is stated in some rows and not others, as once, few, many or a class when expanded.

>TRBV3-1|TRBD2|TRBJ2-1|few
CASSQLGTSRNEQFF
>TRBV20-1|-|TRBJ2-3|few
CSARVSSTDTQYF
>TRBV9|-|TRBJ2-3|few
CASSVWGRGTDTQYF
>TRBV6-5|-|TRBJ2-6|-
CASSYGVSGANVLTF
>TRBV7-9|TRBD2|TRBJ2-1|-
CASSFMAGGPNEQFF
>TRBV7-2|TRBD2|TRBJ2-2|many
CASSTPSGRAAGELFF
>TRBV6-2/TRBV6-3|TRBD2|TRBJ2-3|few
CASRVLAGARDTQYF
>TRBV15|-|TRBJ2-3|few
CATSRVGSGTDTQYF
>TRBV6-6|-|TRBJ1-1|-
CASSYGIGEAFF
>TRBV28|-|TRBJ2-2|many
CASSLPDKSPAHGELFF
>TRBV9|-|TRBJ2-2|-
CASSPRDYTGELFF
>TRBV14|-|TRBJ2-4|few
CASSQAGAKNIQYF
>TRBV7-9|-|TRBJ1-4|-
CASSLSVAANEKLFF
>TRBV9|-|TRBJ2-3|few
CASSVWLGRNTDTQYF
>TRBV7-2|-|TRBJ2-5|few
CASSLAAGWGRLMETQYF
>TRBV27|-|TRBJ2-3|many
CASSFLQPYSTDTQYF
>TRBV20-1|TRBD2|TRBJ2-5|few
CSARDHTAGLAAFQETQYF
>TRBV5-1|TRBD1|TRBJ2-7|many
CASSFSGTGGYEQYF
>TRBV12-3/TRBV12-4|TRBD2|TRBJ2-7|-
CASTWGLAGPYEQYF
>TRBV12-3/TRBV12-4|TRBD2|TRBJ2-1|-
CASSLSGGVTYNEQFF
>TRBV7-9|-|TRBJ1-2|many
CASSLSVSPSGVDGYTF
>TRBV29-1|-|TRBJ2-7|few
CSVEGGRRHEQYF
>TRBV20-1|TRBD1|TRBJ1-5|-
CSARRTGGNNQPQHF
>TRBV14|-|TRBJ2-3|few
CASSQVNRDRKDTQYF
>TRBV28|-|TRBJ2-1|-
CANSPSGYEQFF
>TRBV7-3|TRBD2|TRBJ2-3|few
CASSWLAGGTDTQYF
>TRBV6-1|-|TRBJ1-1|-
CASTPPGWPDTEAFF
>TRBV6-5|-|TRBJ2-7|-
CASSYGPATSYEQYF
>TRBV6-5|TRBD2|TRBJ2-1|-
CASSYDGLAGGSEQFF
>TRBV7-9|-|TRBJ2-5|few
CASTLAGYLETQYF
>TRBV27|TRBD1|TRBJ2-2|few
CASSLVGGGGELFF
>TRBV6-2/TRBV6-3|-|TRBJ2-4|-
CASSYSGAGAKNIQYF
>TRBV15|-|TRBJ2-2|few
CATSRDPKTGELFF
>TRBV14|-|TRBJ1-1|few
CASSPSGRGAFF
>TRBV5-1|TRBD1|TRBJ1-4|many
CASSQGQANEKLFF
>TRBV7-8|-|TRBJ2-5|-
CASSLEATHRETQYF
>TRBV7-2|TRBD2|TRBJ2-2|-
CASSVSGTRYTGELFF
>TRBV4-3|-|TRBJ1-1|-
CASSQEGSWTEAFF
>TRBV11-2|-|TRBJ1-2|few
CASSTDRYYGYTF
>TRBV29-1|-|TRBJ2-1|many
CSVELRGGQSYSYNEQFF
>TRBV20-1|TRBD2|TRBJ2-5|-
CSARRLAGAGETQYF
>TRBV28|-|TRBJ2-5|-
CASSVLSRGQETQYF
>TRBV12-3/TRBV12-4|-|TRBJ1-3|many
CASSQDSLIGNTIYF
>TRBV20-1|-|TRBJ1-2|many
CSATPGYYGYTF
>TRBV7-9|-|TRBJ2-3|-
CASSFAQRSTDTQYF
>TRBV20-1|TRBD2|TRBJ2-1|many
CSFSGSGGNEQFF
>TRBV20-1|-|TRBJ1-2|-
CSARGGQGYGYTF
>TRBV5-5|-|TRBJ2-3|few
CASSRVLDHTQYF
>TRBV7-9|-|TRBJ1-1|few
CASTPGGAQTEAFF
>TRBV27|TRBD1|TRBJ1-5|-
CASRDRGFYSNQPQHF
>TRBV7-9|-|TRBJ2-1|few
CASRLPGALRSYNEQFF